This TCR beta chain was identified during a study of T cells in Graves' hyperthyroidism and ophthalmopathy (dated by TCRdb to the late 2010s). About the investigation overall: Peripheral blood samples were taken at the time of initial diagnosis, prior to any treatment. A discovery cohort of approximately 97 patients, roughly 40 with Graves' ophthalmopathy and about 60 with stable Graves' hyperthyroidism, was used to find distinguishing TCR V-J signatures. Prospective prediction of ophthalmopathy was tested in an independent validation cohort of approximately 19 hyperthyroidism patients and 17 patients who later progressed to ophthalmopathy. For training and testing, the roughly 97 patients in the discovery cohort were randomly divided in a 7:3 ratio. The study also compared thyroid tissue and blood T-cell repertoires from about six Graves' hyperthyroidism patients. Once sampling was done, hyperthyroidism patients were given methimazole at a starting dose of 30 mg daily, whereas ophthalmopathy patients were given high-dose intravenous methylprednisolone. The paper describes TCR Vbeta CDR3 sequencing of 130 to 150 peripheral blood samples, made up of roughly 45 ophthalmopathy patients, around 78 hyperthyroidism patients and 17 progressor patients. Study-level results and caveats: Sample size was not statistically predetermined, and investigators were not blinded to group allocation. A 13 V-J signature model separated ophthalmopathy from stable hyperthyroidism, with approximately 86% sensitivity and 81.08% specificity in cross-validation and 80%/75% in testing. Most expanded thyroid clonotypes (frequency above 0.001) were also found in blood, which suggests that blood repertoires may mirror thyroid immune responses. During validation, the model predicted progression to ophthalmopathy a median of roughly six months ahead of onset, with more than 55% sensitivity and less than 85% specificity.

Amplification of TCR beta CDR3 regions was carried out from RNA transcripts. The first round of RT-PCR for the TCR CDR3 was performed with the HTBI primer set and the Qiagen OneStep RT-PCR kit. The libraries were constructed in a second round of multiplex PCR and then size-selected and purified. Sequencing of the libraries was done on an Illumina HiSeq2000 using paired-end 100 bp reads. The paper's processing steps were these. SOAPnuke was used to process the raw data, removing reads that contained adapters or uncalled bases, had a mean Phred below 15, or lacked an exact match to the constant primer or identifier. COPE v1.2.5 was used to merge high-quality paired reads, and clonotypes were defined as unique nucleotide sequences. MiTCR v1.1 was used to align clonotypes to the IMGT TRBV, TRBD and TRBJ reference segments. The analysis included only V-J combinations with a frequency above 0.0001, which together covered more than 98% of the repertoires. A TCS score was defined as the ratio between F50 (clonal expansion) and ExV (chaos), using BLOSUM62-based TCRdist between CDR3 peptides within each V-J. Welch's t-statistics and random forest reduced around 510 V-J features to roughly 13, which were used in a naive Bayes classifier (R e1071). TCRdb's own reprocessing of the public reads used fastp at Q25 and MiXCR and kept productive beta chains. CDR3 protein sequences are deduplicated, and each keeps its most common genes and DNA. The V and J calls come from TCRdb's annotation, not from the publication. The sample table records a few hundred thousand distinct CDR3 sequences; around 14% of these occur just once. 9% to 9.5% of the sample is in the top ten clones.

CDR1 and CDR2, per the germline V gene, are MNHNS and SASEGT. Inclusive of the bounding cysteine and phenylalanine, the CDR3 is 18 residues long. This entry keeps only the CDR3 DNA: 54 bases, framed from base 1. Relative to germline, V is 6 bases shorter and J is 0 bases shorter, with 18 bases between their ends. A patient counted as having stable Graves' hyperthyroidism if no progression to ophthalmopathy occurred over 18 months of follow-up. The hyperthyroidism patients were between 18 and 65 years old and newly diagnosed, with a disease duration of less than 2 months. Patients with uncontrolled infections, other autoimmune diseases, pregnancy or lactation were excluded. Diagnoses relied on clinical symptoms, serum thyroxine and TRAb, thyroid ultrasound and orbital computed tomography. PBMCs were isolated from about 9.2 ml of fresh peripheral blood by Ficoll-Paque density gradient centrifugation. Total RNA was extracted using Trizol reagent, and RNA quality was assessed on an Agilent 2100 Bioanalyzer.

Concerning this clonotype: The antigen it recognizes is unknown. No much larger clonotype is one base removed from it; base qualities were not supplied.

Recombination linked TRBV6-1 to TRBJ2-6; confidence is insufficient to name the D gene. This TCR was recovered from a woman aged 18 to 35 with Graves' hyperthyroidism. The material sequenced was blood. The CDR3 region has the sequence CASRPGRYESSGANVLTF. The nucleotide sequence reads TGTGCCAGCAGGCCCGGACGGTACGAGAGCTCTGGGGCCAACGTCCTGACTTTC.